The source of this TCR beta chain is a study of shared T cell receptors in the human thymus. Only in-frame clones appear in the TCRdb table, and some are missing; sequencing was by immunoSEQ multiplex PCR. The sample has 650,000 to 950,000 clones, roughly 85% seen once. Germline CDR1 SGHVS, CDR2 FNYEAQ. The ends were cut back, 1 base at V and 0 bases at J, with 14 bases in the middle. The CDR3 runs to 17 residues. These data were likewise used in another study, on human thymus T cells.

The source of this sequence is a girl younger than two with a congenital heart defect. This chain joins TRBV7-6 and TRBJ2-3; TRBD1 might be the D (6 bases). Sequenced input: thymocytes. This chain's CDR3 is CASSLENIQGSTDTQYF. CDR3 nucleotide sequence: TGTGCCAGCAGCTTAGAGAATATTCAGGGGAGCACAGATACGCAGTATTTT.